These T cell receptor beta chains were read from a single sample in a study of CD8 T cells in ankylosing spondylitis. A single record per CDR3 protein comes from TCRdb applying MiXCR to the 5' RACE reads. In the table there are around 250,000 distinct CDR3 sequences, 18% of which are singletons. The material sequenced was blood, either unsorted or a sorted T cell fraction (not recorded which). These receptors were collected from a male donor with ankylosing spondylitis or in good health (not recorded which). Both conserved end residues are part of each CDR3. D genes are given only for firm matches. Clone sizes are given selectively: once, few, many, or a class where the clone is expanded.

V	D	size	J	CDR3	DNA
TRBV9	TRBD2	NA	TRBJ2-1	CASSVESGRGNEQFF	TGTGCCAGCAGCGTAGAGAGCGGGAGGGGTAATGAGCAGTTCTTC
TRBV28	NA	NA	TRBJ2-3	CASSQNTQYF	TGTGCCAGCAGCCAGAATACGCAGTATTTT
TRBV7-2	NA	many	TRBJ1-5	CASSSLNRAGQPQHF	TGTGCCAGCAGCTCACTAAACAGGGCGGGTCAGCCCCAGCATTTT
TRBV29-1	NA	many	TRBJ2-7	CSVEDRQGGPYEQYF	TGCAGCGTTGAAGATCGGCAGGGGGGTCCCTACGAGCAGTACTTC
TRBV9	TRBD1	few	TRBJ1-4	CASSFDRGGEKLFF	TGTGCCAGCAGCTTCGACAGGGGCGGCGAAAAACTGTTTTTT
TRBV10-3	NA	NA	TRBJ2-7	CAISAGQTYEQYF	TGTGCCATCAGTGCTGGACAGACCTACGAGCAGTACTTC
TRBV28	NA	NA	TRBJ2-1	CASRWIHEQFF	TGTGCCAGCAGATGGATACATGAGCAGTTCTTC
TRBV5-1	NA	NA	TRBJ2-7	CASSLAGADGEQYF	TGCGCCAGCAGCTTGGCAGGGGCCGACGGCGAGCAGTACTTC
TRBV7-2	NA	few	TRBJ2-7	CASSYYQGGSYEQYF	TGTGCCAGCAGCTATTATCAGGGTGGGTCCTACGAGCAGTACTTC
TRBV7-6	NA	NA	TRBJ2-3	CASSLGWVGTVTQYF	TGTGCCAGCAGCTTAGGGTGGGTGGGAACAGTTACGCAGTATTTT
TRBV15	NA	NA	TRBJ1-5	CATSTTQGWANTQPQHF	TGTGCCACCAGCACAACACAGGGTTGGGCGAACACTCAGCCCCAGCATTTT
TRBV5-1	NA	many	TRBJ2-3	CASSGTGTSSDTQYF	TGCGCCAGCAGCGGGACCGGGACGTCTTCAGATACGCAGTATTTT
TRBV7-7	TRBD1	few	TRBJ2-1	CASSLAPGTAYNEQFF	TGTGCTAGCAGCTTAGCCCCCGGGACAGCCTACAATGAGCAGTTCTTC
TRBV4-1	TRBD2	few	TRBJ2-1	CASSQVPSGSAYNEQFF	TGCGCCAGCAGCCAAGTCCCTAGCGGGAGCGCATACAATGAGCAGTTCTTC
TRBV27	TRBD2	NA	TRBJ2-7	CASRSGLVLEQYF	TGTGCCAGCAGATCGGGACTAGTCCTCGAGCAGTACTTC
TRBV9	NA	few	TRBJ1-2	CASSVSGDHYGYTF	TGTGCCAGCAGCGTAAGCGGGGACCATTATGGCTACACCTTC
TRBV6-5	NA	NA	TRBJ2-6	CASSYQGSGANVLTF	TGTGCCAGCAGTTACCAGGGGAGCGGGGCCAACGTCCTGACTTTC
TRBV4-1	NA	once	TRBJ2-5	CPSSHPAGEETQYF	TGCCCCAGCAGCCATCCCGCAGGGGAAGAGACCCAGTACTTC
TRBV12-3/TRBV12-4	TRBD2	NA	TRBJ2-7	CASSLGSGRAEQYF	TGTGCCAGCAGTTTGGGTAGCGGGAGAGCCGAGCAGTACTTC
TRBV14	TRBD1	NA	TRBJ2-1	CASSPGRTGGNEQFF	TGTGCCAGCAGCCCGGGACGTACAGGGGGGAATGAGCAGTTCTTC
TRBV3-1	NA	few	TRBJ2-2	CASSQDAYRETPISGELFF	TGTGCCAGCAGCCAAGACGCCTACCGGGAAACGCCGATCAGCGGGGAGCTGTTTTTT
TRBV12-3/TRBV12-4	NA	NA	TRBJ2-5	CASRPTEQETQYF	TGTGCCAGCAGGCCGACAGAACAAGAGACCCAGTACTTC
TRBV4-3	NA	few	TRBJ2-1	CASSQDRGSRYNEQFF	TGCGCCAGCAGCCAAGATCGGGGATCCAGGTACAATGAGCAGTTCTTC
TRBV18	NA	NA	TRBJ1-4	CASSPLTLPSEKLFF	TGTGCCAGCTCACCCCTCACGCTCCCAAGTGAAAAACTGTTTTTT
TRBV12-3/TRBV12-4	TRBD1	NA	TRBJ2-1	CASSPQGADEQFF	TGTGCCAGCAGTCCACAGGGGGCCGATGAGCAGTTCTTC
TRBV7-6	NA	few	TRBJ2-7	CASSDLGFDYEQYF	TGTGCCAGCAGCGATCTCGGTTTTGACTACGAGCAGTACTTC
TRBV28	TRBD1	many	TRBJ2-3	CASSKGTVQGDTQYF	TGTGCCAGCAGTAAAGGGACAGTGCAAGGAGATACGCAGTATTTT
TRBV12-3/TRBV12-4	NA	once	TRBJ1-5	CASFSVNQPQHF	TGTGCCAGTTTTTCGGTAAATCAGCCCCAGCATTTT
TRBV5-1	TRBD1	NA	TRBJ2-7	CASSSGWDSRTYEQYF	TGCGCCAGCAGCTCGGGCTGGGACAGTCGAACCTACGAGCAGTACTTC
TRBV15	NA	NA	TRBJ2-3	CATSRGSSGVGITDTQYF	TGTGCCACCAGCAGGGGAAGTAGTGGAGTAGGAATCACAGATACGCAGTATTTT
TRBV29-1	NA	NA	TRBJ2-2	CSVSLAEPANTGELFF	TGCAGCGTCTCCTTAGCGGAGCCCGCGAACACCGGGGAGCTGTTTTTT
TRBV4-3	NA	NA	TRBJ2-7	CASSQDLPSYEQYF	TGCGCCAGCAGCCAAGATCTACCTTCCTACGAGCAGTACTTC
TRBV28	NA	few	TRBJ2-4	CASRGLAKNIQYF	TGTGCCAGCAGAGGGCTAGCCAAAAACATTCAGTACTTC
TRBV27	TRBD2	few	TRBJ2-1	CASRPATGLAGNEQFF	TGTGCCAGCAGACCCGCTACAGGACTAGCGGGCAATGAGCAGTTCTTC